One T cell receptor beta chain is described in this entry. The record originates from a study of blood T cell repertoires in COVID-19. Study information: Collection of acute and convalescent COVID-19 samples took place in the United States, Italy and Spain.

With V trimmed by 10 bases and J by 0 bases, 9 bases remained unmatched. CDR1 is MNHEY and CDR2 is SVGAGI in the germline V gene. The CDR3 runs 15 residues. The protocol was immunoSEQ multiplex PCR, while the TCRdb copy is restricted to in-frame clones and leaves out a portion. This sample has about 190,000 clones, with 86% found just once. This sequence originates from a woman in her twenties or thirties with active or convalescent COVID-19. The sequencing input was peripheral blood. V usage is TRBV6-5 and J usage is TRBJ1-5; 7 bases are a match to TRBD1. The CDR3 spells CAISDRASSNQPQHF. CDR3 in DNA: TGTGCCATTAGCGACAGGGCTAGTAGCAATCAGCCCCAGCATTTT.